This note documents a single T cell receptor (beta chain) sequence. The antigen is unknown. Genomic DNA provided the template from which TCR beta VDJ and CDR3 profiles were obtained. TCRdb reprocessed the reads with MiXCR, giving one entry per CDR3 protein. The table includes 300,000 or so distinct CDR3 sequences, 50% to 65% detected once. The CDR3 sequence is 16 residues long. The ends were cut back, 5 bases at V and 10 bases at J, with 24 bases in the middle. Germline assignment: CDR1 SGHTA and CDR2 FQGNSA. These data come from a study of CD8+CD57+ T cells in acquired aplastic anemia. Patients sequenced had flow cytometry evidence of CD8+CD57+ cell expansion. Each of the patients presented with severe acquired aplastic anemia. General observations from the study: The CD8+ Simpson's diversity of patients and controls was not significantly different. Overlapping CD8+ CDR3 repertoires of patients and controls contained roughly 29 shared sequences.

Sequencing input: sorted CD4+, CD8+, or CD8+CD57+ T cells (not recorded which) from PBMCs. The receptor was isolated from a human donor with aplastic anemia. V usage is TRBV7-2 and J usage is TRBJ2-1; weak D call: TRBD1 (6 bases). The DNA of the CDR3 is TGTGCCAGCAGCCTATTTTACGGACAGTGGGAGAAGGAGCAGTTCTTC. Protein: CASSLFYGQWEKEQFF.